This T cell receptor (beta chain) was found in a study of beta chain features in type 1 diabetes listed by TCRdb under 2018. In the study overall: Patients and healthy donors did not differ in mean age, gender distribution, total cell number or subset yield. A total of approximately 99,000,000 sorted cells were examined across all samples, and RNA yield correlated strongly with the number of cells per subset. The study compared the TCRB repertoires of sorted circulating CD4+ T cell subsets in recently diagnosed type 1 diabetes patients with those in matched healthy donors. Whereas all 30 or so donors provided naive and central memory subsets, regulatory and stem cell-like memory subsets were isolated from just 8 patients and roughly 8 healthy donors.

The CDR3 contains 18 residues, cysteine and phenylalanine counted. Left in the record is the CDR3 DNA by itself, 54 bases read in frame from the first base. The germline V gene encodes CDR1 SGHRS and CDR2 YFSETQ. V is reduced by 4 bases and J by 2 bases, leaving a spacing of 24 bases between them. Overall results and qualifications from the work: PCR might favor shorter templates, but patient and control samples were amplified and corrected together, so any skew would affect both groups equally. The naive, central memory and regulatory TCRB repertoires appeared to resemble one another more closely among patients than among healthy donors. Type 1 diabetes patients showed a moderate but significant shortening of TCRB CDR3 length in all four CD4+ subsets. HLA sub-analyses involved small numbers of individuals, so any influence of HLA type on TCRB rearrangement remained unresolved. Patients with type 1 diabetes made fewer insertions and deleted more nucleotides at VDJ recombination sites, implying thymic rearrangement abnormalities. Sequencing cDNA rather than genomic DNA could over-represent highly expressing activated cells, although activation and CD3 levels did not differ between groups.

This clone was detected only a few times. What antigen it recognizes has not been identified. No base quality values were provided; no much bigger clone lies one nucleotide off. From each donor, a single peripheral blood sample of about 100 mL on average was drawn into heparinised tubes. Using a panel that included CD45RO, CCR7, CD25, CD127, CD95 and CD27, naive, central memory, regulatory and stem cell-like memory CD4+ T cells were sorted on a BD FACSAria II. A purity above 98% was achieved for all sorted populations. PBMCs were isolated immediately by Lymphoprep density gradient centrifugation and stained directly without culture. Samples were stained and sorted in pairs, with one healthy donor and one patient per experiment, so that batch effects were minimized. The entire amount of isolated RNA was reverse transcribed using the High Capacity cDNA Reverse Transcription Kit, so the sequenced TCRB transcripts were expressed ones. Deep immunoSEQ sequencing was performed on naive, central memory and regulatory T cell samples, with an average of roughly 3.6 million total reads per sample. Sorted cells were lysed in RLT buffer and RNA was extracted with DNase-treated RNeasy Micro or Mini kits, depending on cell number. To prevent cross-contamination, every cell subset was processed on its own, while patient and healthy donor samples were processed together. Using the immunoSEQ multiplex PCR, TCRB sequences were amplified from cDNA into 87-bp fragments spanning the CDR3 region. Amplicons were sequenced on the Illumina HiSeq platform. From the authors' description of their analysis: Synthetic template baselines were used to correct PCR bias computationally, reads within Hamming distance 2 were collapsed, and singletons that could not be merged were discarded. Reads were aligned against IMGT so that V, D and J genes, CDR3 length and insertions or deletions at six rearrangement sites could be assigned. Within each subset, clonotype counts were normalized to sorted cell number, and only after that were true diversity and Gini coefficients computed with the tcR R package. Repertoire sharing was quantified using the overlap coefficient calculated on TCRB nucleotide sequences. TCRdb's version of the immuneACCESS table is confined to in-frame rearrangements and falls short of the full clone set. An unresolved V gene accounts for under half of the shortfall where checked; the remainder is of unknown origin. That table furnishes V, J and clone size, whereas the DNA furnished D and trimming. Within this sample are about 370,000 clones, with about 10% of them counted one time only. About 0.6% of the sample is in the top ten clones.

The chain joins TRBV5-1 to TRBJ2-5, with TRBD2 perhaps the D gene, on 6 matching bases. Sequencing was performed on central memory CD4+ T cells from blood. The sequence was collected from a man between 25 and 39 years old with type 1 diabetes. The CDR3 reads as follows: CASSAGLGTFQSQETQYF. The DNA sequence reads TGCGCCAGCAGCGCGGGACTTGGGACTTTTCAGTCACAAGAGACCCAGTACTTC.